This record concerns one T cell receptor beta chain sequence. No antigen is known for it. Produced via immunoSEQ multiplex PCR; TCRdb's table is partial and in-frame only. The data contain around 64,000 clones, about 90% of them singletons. This entry comes from a study of pediatric ulcerative colitis. Notes on the study in general: Ulcerative colitis patients shared more blood-rectal clones than controls. No controls had the two rectal clonotypes shared by ulcerative colitis patients.

Germline V CDR1 and CDR2: MNHNY, SVGAGI (reference sequence). The CDR3 totals 13 residues. Deletions cut 2 bases from V and 6 bases from J, with 10 bases between. The chain combines TRBV6-6 with TRBJ1-2; tentatively, D is TRBD1 (6 bases). This TCR was recovered from a boy aged 5-17 years with severe ulcerative colitis. Sequences were obtained from blood. The CDR3 region is CASSYGTTNGYTF. CDR3 coding DNA: TGTGCCAGCAGTTACGGGACAACCAATGGCTACACCTTC.